This T cell receptor (beta chain) comes out of a study of vaccination and CD4 T cells after COVID-19. Oncomine TCR Beta short-read sequencing was applied to DNA from cultured CD4+ T cells. Cultured CD4+ T cells yielded the extracted genomic DNA. TCRdb redid the calling of the PCR reads with MiXCR, one entry per CDR3 protein. This sample has about 15,000 distinct CDR3 sequences, with about 77% found just once. This CDR3 is built from 14 residues. CDR1 is SGHAT and CDR2 is FQNNGV in the germline V gene. V was clipped by 5 bases and J by 13 bases; unmatched bases: 10. This sample's treatment: approximately 9-day PBMC culture with coronavirus spike peptide pools or control peptides (ViraFEST assay). Comments on this clonotype: What it binds is unknown.

The clonotype comes from a human donor who received a COVID-19 vaccine. Sequencing used CD4+ T cells from blood, cultured in vitro, obtained after SARS-CoV-2 vaccination. V and J are TRBV11-2 and TRBJ2-5, with TRBD2 identical over 13 bases. The CDR3 here is CASSQGTSGAVPYF. CDR3 sequence (DNA): TGTGCCAGCAGCCAAGGGACTAGCGGGGCCGTCCCGTACTTC.